The entry below gives a single TCR beta chain sequence along with its context. These data belong to a study of glioma-infiltrating T cells after dendritic cell vaccination. Before vaccination, two weeks after the third vaccination, and at progression, PBMC were collected. The CDR3 extends over 16 amino acids. Trimming removed 0 bases from V and 6 bases from J, with 15 bases in between. The germline CDR1 and CDR2 sequences are LGHNA and YNFKEQ. Sequencing was performed with immunoSEQ multiplex PCR; in TCRdb, only in-frame clones are kept and a portion is missing. This sample has 95,000 to 110,000 clones, with approximately 80% found just once.

This chain connects TRBV4-2 to TRBJ2-1, with a possible D match to TRBD2 (7 bases). Sequenced here: blood, sampled before dendritic cell vaccination. The source is a human donor with glioblastoma. For the CDR3, the DNA is TGTGCCAGCAGCCAAGATTTAGAGGGGGGGCTCAATGAGCAGTTCTTC. This translates into CASSQDLEGGLNEQFF.